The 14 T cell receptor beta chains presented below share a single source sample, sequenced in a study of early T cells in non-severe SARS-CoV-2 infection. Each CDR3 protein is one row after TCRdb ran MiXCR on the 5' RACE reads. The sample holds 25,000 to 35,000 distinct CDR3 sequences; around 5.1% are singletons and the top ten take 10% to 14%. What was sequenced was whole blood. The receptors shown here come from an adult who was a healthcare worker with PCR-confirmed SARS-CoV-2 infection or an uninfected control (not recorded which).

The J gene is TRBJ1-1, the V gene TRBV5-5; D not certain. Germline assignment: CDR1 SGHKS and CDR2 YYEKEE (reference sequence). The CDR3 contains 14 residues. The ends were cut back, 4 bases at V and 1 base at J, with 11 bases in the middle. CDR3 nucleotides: TGTGCCAGCAGCCCAGCCATCACGAACACTGAAGCTTTCTTT. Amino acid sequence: CASSPAITNTEAFF.

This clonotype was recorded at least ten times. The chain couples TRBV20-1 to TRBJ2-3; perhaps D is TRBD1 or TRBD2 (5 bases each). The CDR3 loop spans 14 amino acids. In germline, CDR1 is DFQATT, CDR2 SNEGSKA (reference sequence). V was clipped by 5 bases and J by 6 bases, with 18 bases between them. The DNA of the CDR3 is TGCAGTGCTCGCCGGGACCCCAGAGCCGATACGCAGTATTTT. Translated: CSARRDPRADTQYF.

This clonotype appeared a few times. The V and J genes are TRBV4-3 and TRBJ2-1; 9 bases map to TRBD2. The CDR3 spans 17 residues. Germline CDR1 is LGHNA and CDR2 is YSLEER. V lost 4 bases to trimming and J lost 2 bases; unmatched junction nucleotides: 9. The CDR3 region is CASSPIAGAPPYNEQFF. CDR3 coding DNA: TGCGCCAGCAGCCCCATAGCGGGAGCCCCCCCCTACAATGAGCAGTTCTTC.

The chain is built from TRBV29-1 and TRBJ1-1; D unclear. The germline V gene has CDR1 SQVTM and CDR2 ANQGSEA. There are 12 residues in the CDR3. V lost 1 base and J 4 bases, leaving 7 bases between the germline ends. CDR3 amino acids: CSVEAPPTEAFF. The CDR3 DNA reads TGCAGCGTTGAAGCCCCCCCCACTGAAGCTTTCTTT.

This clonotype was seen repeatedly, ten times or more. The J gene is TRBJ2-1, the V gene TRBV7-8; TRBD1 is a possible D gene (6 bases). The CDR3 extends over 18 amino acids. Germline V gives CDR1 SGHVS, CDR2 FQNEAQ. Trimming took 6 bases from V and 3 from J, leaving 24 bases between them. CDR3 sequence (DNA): TGTGCCAGCAGTACAAAAAATGGGGGCAGGGGATTCTACAATGAGCAGTTCTTC. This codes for CASSTKNGGRGFYNEQFF.

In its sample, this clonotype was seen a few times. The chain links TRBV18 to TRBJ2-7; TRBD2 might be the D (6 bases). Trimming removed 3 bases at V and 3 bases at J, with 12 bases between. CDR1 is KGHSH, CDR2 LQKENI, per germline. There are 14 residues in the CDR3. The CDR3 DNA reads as TGTGCCAGCTCACCTATTCGGGGGAACTACGAGCAGTACTTC. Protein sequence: CASSPIRGNYEQYF.

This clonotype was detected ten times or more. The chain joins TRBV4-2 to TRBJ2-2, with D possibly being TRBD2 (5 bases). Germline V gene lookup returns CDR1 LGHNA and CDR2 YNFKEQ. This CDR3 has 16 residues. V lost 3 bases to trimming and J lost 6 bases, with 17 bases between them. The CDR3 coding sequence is TGTGCCAGCAGCCAGGGGTGGGAAGTGGAGGCCGGGGAGCTGTTTTTT. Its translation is CASSQGWEVEAGELFF.

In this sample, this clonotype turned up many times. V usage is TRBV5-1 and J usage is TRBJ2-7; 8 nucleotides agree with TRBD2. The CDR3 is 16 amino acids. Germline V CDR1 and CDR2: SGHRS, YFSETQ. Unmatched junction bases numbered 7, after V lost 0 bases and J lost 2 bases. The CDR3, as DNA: TGCGCCAGCAGCTTGGGGAACAGCGGGAGAACCTACGAGCAGTACTTC. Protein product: CASSLGNSGRTYEQYF.

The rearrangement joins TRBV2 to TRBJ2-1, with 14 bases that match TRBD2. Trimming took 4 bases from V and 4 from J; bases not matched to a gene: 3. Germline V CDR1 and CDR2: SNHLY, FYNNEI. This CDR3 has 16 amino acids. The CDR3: CASSGGTSGSYNEQFF. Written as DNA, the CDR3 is TGTGCCAGCAGTGGGGGGACTAGCGGGAGTTACAATGAGCAGTTCTTC.

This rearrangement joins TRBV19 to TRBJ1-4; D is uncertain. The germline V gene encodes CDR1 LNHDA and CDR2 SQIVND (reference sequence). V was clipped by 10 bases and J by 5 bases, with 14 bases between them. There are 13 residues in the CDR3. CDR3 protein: CANYYLRNEKLFF. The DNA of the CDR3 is TGTGCCAACTACTACCTACGAAATGAAAAACTGTTTTTT.

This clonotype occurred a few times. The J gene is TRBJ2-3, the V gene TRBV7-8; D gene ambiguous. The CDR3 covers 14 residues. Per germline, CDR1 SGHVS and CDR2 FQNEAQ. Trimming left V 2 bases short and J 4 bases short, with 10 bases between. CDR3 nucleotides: TGTGCCAGCAGCTTAATGTTGAGCGCAGATACGCAGTATTTT. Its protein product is CASSLMLSADTQYF.

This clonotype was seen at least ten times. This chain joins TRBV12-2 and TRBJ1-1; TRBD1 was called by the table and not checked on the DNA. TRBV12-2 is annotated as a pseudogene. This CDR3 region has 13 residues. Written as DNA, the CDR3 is TGTGCAAGCCCCCGGCGGTTGGGCACTGAAGCTTTCTTT. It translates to CASPRRLGTEAFF.

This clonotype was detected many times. CDR3 bases: TGTGCCAGCAGCCCCTCAGTCCAGGGTGGCTATGGCTACACCTTC. It yields the protein CASSPSVQGGYGYTF. This chain links TRBV3-1 with TRBJ1-2; D may be TRBD1 (5 bases). V was pared by 4 bases and J by 4 bases, with 16 bases between. This CDR3 has 15 amino acids. Germline lookup yields CDR1 LGHDT and CDR2 YNNKEL (reference sequence).

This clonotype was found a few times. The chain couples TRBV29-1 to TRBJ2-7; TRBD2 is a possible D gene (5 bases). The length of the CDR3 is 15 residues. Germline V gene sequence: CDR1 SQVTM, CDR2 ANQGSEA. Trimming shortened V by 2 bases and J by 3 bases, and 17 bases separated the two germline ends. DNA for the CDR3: TGCAGCGTTGAATACGGGTCGGGAATAAACTACGAGCAGTACTTC. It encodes CSVEYGSGINYEQYF.